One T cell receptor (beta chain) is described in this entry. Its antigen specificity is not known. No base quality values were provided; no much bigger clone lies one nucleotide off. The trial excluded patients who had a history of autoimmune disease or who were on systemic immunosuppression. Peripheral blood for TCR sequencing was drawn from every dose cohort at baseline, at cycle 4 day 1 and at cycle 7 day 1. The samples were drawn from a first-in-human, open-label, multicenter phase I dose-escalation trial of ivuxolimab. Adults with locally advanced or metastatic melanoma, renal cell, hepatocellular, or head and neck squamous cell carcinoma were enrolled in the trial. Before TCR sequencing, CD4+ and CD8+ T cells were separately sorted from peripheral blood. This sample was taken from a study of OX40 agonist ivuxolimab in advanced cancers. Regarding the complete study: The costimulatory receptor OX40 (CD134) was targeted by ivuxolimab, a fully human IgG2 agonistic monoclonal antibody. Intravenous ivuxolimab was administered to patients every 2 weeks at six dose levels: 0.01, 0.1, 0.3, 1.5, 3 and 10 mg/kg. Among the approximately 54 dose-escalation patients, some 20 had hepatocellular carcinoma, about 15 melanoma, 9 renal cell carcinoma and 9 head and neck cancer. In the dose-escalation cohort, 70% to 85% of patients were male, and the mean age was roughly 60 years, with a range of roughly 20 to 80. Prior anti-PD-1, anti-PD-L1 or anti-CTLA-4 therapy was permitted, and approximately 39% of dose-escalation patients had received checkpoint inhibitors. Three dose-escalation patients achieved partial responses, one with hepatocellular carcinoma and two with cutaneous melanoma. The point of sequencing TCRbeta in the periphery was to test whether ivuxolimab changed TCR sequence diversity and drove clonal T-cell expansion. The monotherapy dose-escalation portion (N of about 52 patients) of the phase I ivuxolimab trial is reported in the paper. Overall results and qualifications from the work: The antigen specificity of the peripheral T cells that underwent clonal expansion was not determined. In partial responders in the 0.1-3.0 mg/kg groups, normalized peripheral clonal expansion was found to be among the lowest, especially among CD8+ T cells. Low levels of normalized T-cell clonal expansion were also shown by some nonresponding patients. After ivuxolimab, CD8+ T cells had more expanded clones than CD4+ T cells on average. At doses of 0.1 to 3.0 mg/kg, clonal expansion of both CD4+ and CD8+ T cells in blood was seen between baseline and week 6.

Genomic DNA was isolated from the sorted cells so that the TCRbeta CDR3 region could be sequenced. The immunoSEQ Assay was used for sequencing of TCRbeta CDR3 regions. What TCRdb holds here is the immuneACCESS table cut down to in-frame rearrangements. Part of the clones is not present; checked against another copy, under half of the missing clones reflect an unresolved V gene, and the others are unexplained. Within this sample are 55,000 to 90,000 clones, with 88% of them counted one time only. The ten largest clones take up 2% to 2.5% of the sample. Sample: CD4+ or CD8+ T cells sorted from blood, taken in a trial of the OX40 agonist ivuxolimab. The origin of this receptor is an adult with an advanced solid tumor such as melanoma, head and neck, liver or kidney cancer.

The CDR3 is CASSLAFLGNEQYF. The DNA reads TGTGCCAGCAGCTTAGCGTTCTTGGGCAACGAGCAGTACTTC. This chain is built from TRBV7-8 and TRBJ2-7; confidence is insufficient to name the D gene. CDR1 and CDR2, per the germline V gene, are SGHVS and FQNEAQ. V gives up 0 bases and J gives up 5 bases, and the segment between their germline ends measures 11 bases. Counted from cysteine to phenylalanine, this CDR3 has 14 amino acids. Of all the DNA, just the CDR3 is kept, 42 bases in frame from base 1.